The rows below give T cell receptor beta chains drawn from one sample of a study of cytomegalovirus exposure and HLA in healthy donors. TCRdb keeps only in-frame clones here, not all; method: immunoSEQ multiplex PCR. This sample has roughly 90,000 clones; roughly 77% occur once, and the top ten carry about 7.3%. Sequencing was performed on PBMCs. These TCRs come from a man younger than 45 in good health and CMV-seronegative. Both conserved end residues are part of each CDR3. The order of the fields is J gene, V gene, D gene, clone size, CDR3 DNA, CDR3 protein. The D gene is left open where the match is weak. Expanded clones are given a class, and other clones once, few, many or no size at all.

TRBJ1-5	TRBV18	TRBD1	NA	TGTGCCAGCTCTCTCGACAGGGGCACCGATCAGCCCCAGCATTTT	CASSLDRGTDQPQHF
TRBJ1-1	TRBV28	TRBD1	NA	TGTGCCAGCAGGCCCCAGAGGGACAGGGGGAATTTCTTT	CASRPQRDRGNFF
TRBJ1-1	TRBV7-3	NA	NA	TGTGCCAGCAGCCAACAACAGGGTAACAAAGCTTTCTTT	CASSQQQGNKAFF
TRBJ2-3	TRBV11-2	TRBD2	NA	TGTGCCAGCAGCCTCGGACTAGCGGGAGGAGATACGCAGTATTTT	CASSLGLAGGDTQYF
TRBJ2-7	TRBV11-2	NA	NA	TGTGCCAGCAGCCAGCCCCTCGATCGTGGACAGCCTCAGTACTTC	CASSQPLDRGQPQYF
TRBJ1-6	TRBV30	TRBD1	NA	TGTGCCTGGAGTGTCCGGGACAGCATCTATAATTCACCCCTCCACTTT	CAWSVRDSIYNSPLHF
TRBJ2-1	TRBV10-3	TRBD1	NA	TGTGCCATCAGTACAGGGGGTGATGAGCAGTTCTTC	CAISTGGDEQFF
TRBJ1-2	TRBV7-9	TRBD1	NA	TGTGCCAGCAGCTTACGACAGGGTTTGAGTGGCTACACCTTC	CASSLRQGLSGYTF
TRBJ1-1	TRBV6-4	NA	NA	TGTGCCGGCAGTGACAGCGAGAACACTGAAGCTTTCTTT	CAGSDSENTEAFF
TRBJ1-2	TRBV7-9	NA	NA	TGTGCCAGCAGCTCCATGTCGACAGCTAATAACTATGGCTACACCTTC	CASSSMSTANNYGYTF
TRBJ2-7	TRBV18	NA	NA	TGTGCCAGCTCACGTTGGCGGTATGGGAGCTCCTACGAGCAGTACTTC	CASSRWRYGSSYEQYF
TRBJ1-3	TRBV19	NA	NA	TGTGCCAGTAGTATTCAGGGGTATCCTGGAAACACCATATATTTT	CASSIQGYPGNTIYF
TRBJ2-1	TRBV5-1	TRBD2	NA	TGCGCCAGCAGCCTGCCTCGGGAGAGCGGGGCCGCTGTAGCCTACAATGAGCAGTTCTTC	CASSLPRESGAAVAYNEQFF
TRBJ1-4	TRBV5-6	NA	NA	TGTGCCAGCAGCTTTGCTCAAGCCTGGTTAGGGCCGGAGGGTGAAAAACTGTTTTTT	CASSFAQAWLGPEGEKLFF
TRBJ2-7	TRBV5-4	TRBD1	NA	TGTGCCACCCAAGACAGGGTCCACGAGCAGTACTTC	CATQDRVHEQYF
TRBJ2-1	TRBV5-3	NA	NA	TGTGCCAGAAGCTTGGTAGGGGATACGGGTTACAATGAGCAGTTCTTC	CARSLVGDTGYNEQFF
TRBJ2-1	TRBV28	NA	NA	TGTGCCAGCAGTTCACCCATAGGACTACGTTACAATGAGCAGTTCTTC	CASSSPIGLRYNEQFF
TRBJ1-1	TRBV28	TRBD1	NA	TGTGCCAGCAGTCCAGGGACAGGGGACACTGAAGCTTTCTTT	CASSPGTGDTEAFF
TRBJ2-7	TRBV19	TRBD1	once	TGTGCCACCGCGACAGGGAAAGGCTACGAGCAGTACTTC	CATATGKGYEQYF
TRBJ2-7	TRBV6-5	TRBD1	NA	TGTGCCAGCAGCCGTAGGGGACAGGGTTCCTACGAGCAGTACTTC	CASSRRGQGSYEQYF
TRBJ2-7	TRBV5-6	TRBD1	NA	TGTGCCAGCAGCTCCGGGACAGCAGTAGGACCGTACTTC	CASSSGTAVGPYF
TRBJ2-5	TRBV2	TRBD1	once	TGTGCCAGCAGTCGGGACAGGGGTATCCAAGAGACCCAGTACTTC	CASSRDRGIQETQYF
TRBJ2-7	TRBV5-6	TRBD1	NA	TGTGCCAGCAGCTTGGCCAGGGGACAGGGCTTATACGAGCAGTACTTC	CASSLARGQGLYEQYF